This is a list of T cell receptor beta chains from one sample in a study of T cells in Graves' hyperthyroidism and ophthalmopathy. One entry per CDR3 protein, called by TCRdb with MiXCR from the multiplex PCR reads. Of around 250,000 distinct CDR3 sequences listed, roughly 14% were seen once; the top ten hold less than 15%. The sequenced sample was blood. The receptors shown here come from a woman between 40 and 50 years old with Graves' hyperthyroidism that later progressed to Graves' ophthalmopathy. CDR3s include the opening cysteine and the closing phenylalanine or tryptophan. D genes are given only for firm matches. Size tells how often a clone was seen (once, few, many) or the class of an expanded clone, and some rows leave it out.

TRBV11-2	14	many	.	TRBJ2-5	TGTGCCACCAGAAATATTCGGTCAAGAGAGACCCAGTACTTC	CATRNIRSRETQYF
TRBV29-1	13	few	.	TRBJ1-1	TGCAGCGTTGAAAAGGGGATGAACACTGAAGCTTTCTTT	CSVEKGMNTEAFF
TRBV28	12	many	.	TRBJ2-7	TGTGCCAGCAAAGGGGGGCCCTACGAGCAGTACTTC	CASKGGPYEQYF
TRBV7-3	15	many	.	TRBJ2-1	TGTGCCAGCGGGGTTGGCCCCCCGGAGGTCAATGAGCAGTTCTTC	CASGVGPPEVNEQFF
TRBV28	14	.	.	TRBJ1-2	TGTGCCAGCAGTTTAGGGGGGCGCAACTATGGCTACACCTTC	CASSLGGRNYGYTF
TRBV4-1	17	.	TRBD2	TRBJ2-7	TGCGCCAGCAGCCAGATCTTCTATGCGGGAGCATCCTACGAGCAGTACTTC	CASSQIFYAGASYEQYF
TRBV10-2	15	many	.	TRBJ1-5	TGCGCCAGCAGTCAAATCAGGGGCGAGAATCAGCCCCAGCATTTT	CASSQIRGENQPQHF
TRBV6-1	15	few	TRBD1	TRBJ1-1	TGTGCCAGCAGGCGACAGGGGAAGGGGACCACTGAAGCTTTCTTT	CASRRQGKGTTEAFF
TRBV28	16	many	TRBD1	TRBJ1-4	TGTGCCAGCAGTTTAGAGACAGGGCATCGAGGTGAAAAACTGTTTTTT	CASSLETGHRGEKLFF
TRBV7-9	14	.	.	TRBJ1-1	TGTGCCAGCAGCTTAGTGGTGGCAGGCTCTGAAGCTTTCTTT	CASSLVVAGSEAFF
TRBV5-1	16	many	TRBD2	TRBJ2-5	TGCGCCAGCAGCTGGGGGACTAGCGGGAGGAAAGAGACCCAGTACTTC	CASSWGTSGRKETQYF
TRBV19	17	few	TRBD2	TRBJ2-2	TGTGCCAGTAGGGCGACGGGGAGGGGCGGGCGAAGCGGGGAGCTGTTTTTT	CASRATGRGGRSGELFF
TRBV19	13	.	.	TRBJ2-1	TGTGCCAGTTCCGCAGACAGTTACAATGAGCAGTTCTTC	CASSADSYNEQFF
TRBV19	16	many	TRBD2	TRBJ2-1	TGTGCCAGCGGGAGGACTAGCGGGAGAACCTACAATGAGCAGTTCTTC	CASGRTSGRTYNEQFF
TRBV28	15	.	.	TRBJ1-4	TGTGCCAGCAACTTCGAACCTGCAACTAATGAAAAACTGTTTTTT	CASNFEPATNEKLFF
TRBV7-3	14	.	TRBD2	TRBJ2-2	TGTGCCAGCAGCACTAGCGAGAACACCGGGGAGCTGTTTTTT	CASSTSENTGELFF
TRBV18	14	few	.	TRBJ2-7	TGTGCCAGCTCACCTAGCCAGAATTACTACGAGCAGTACTTC	CASSPSQNYYEQYF
TRBV20-1	18	many	.	TRBJ2-1	TGCAGTGCTAGAGATAGGGGCAGATCAAGGGTTACCTACAATGAGCAGTTCTTC	CSARDRGRSRVTYNEQFF
TRBV28	17	many	TRBD1	TRBJ1-3	TGTGCCAGCAGTTTAAGAACCGGGACAGGGGATGGAAACACCATATATTTT	CASSLRTGTGDGNTIYF
TRBV4-1	15	many	TRBD2	TRBJ2-1	TGCGCCAGCAGTCGAACGGGACTAGCGGCAAATGAGCAGTTCTTC	CASSRTGLAANEQFF
TRBV14	15	.	.	TRBJ1-1	TGTGCCAGCAGCCTAACTACAGGGCTCAACACTGAAGCTTTCTTT	CASSLTTGLNTEAFF
TRBV25-1	13	few	.	TRBJ2-7	TGTGCCAGCAGTGAATCTGCTCACGACGAGCAGTACTTC	CASSESAHDEQYF
TRBV15	15	.	.	TRBJ2-3	TGTGCCACCAGCAGAGCCGGGATTACCACAGATACGCAGTATTTT	CATSRAGITTDTQYF
TRBV12-3/TRBV12-4	15	many	TRBD1	TRBJ1-5	TGTGCCAGCAGTTTTTGGGACAGGGGCGATCAGCCCCAGCATTTT	CASSFWDRGDQPQHF
TRBV29-1	14	many	.	TRBJ2-7	TGCAGCGTTGAAGGCCAGGGAGCCACCCACGAGCAGTACTTC	CSVEGQGATHEQYF
TRBV5-1	14	many	.	TRBJ1-6	TGCGCCAGCAGCCTCCCGGACCATAATTCACCCCTCCACTTT	CASSLPDHNSPLHF
TRBV9	16	once	.	TRBJ1-3	TGTGCCAGCAGCGCCCCGAGGGACGGCGGGCGACACACCATATATTTT	CASSAPRDGGRHTIYF
TRBV13	14	many	.	TRBJ1-1	TGTGCCAGCAGCACGAGGGGGAAGAACACTGAAGCTTTCTTT	CASSTRGKNTEAFF
TRBV7-3	15	.	.	TRBJ2-7	TGTGCCAGCAGCTTACAGGGTACCCCCTCCTACGAGCAGTACTTC	CASSLQGTPSYEQYF
TRBV5-1	16	many	TRBD1	TRBJ2-3	TGCGCCAGCAGCTCCATCCGGGACAGGAGCACAGATACGCAGTATTTT	CASSSIRDRSTDTQYF
TRBV7-6	15	.	.	TRBJ2-3	TGTGCCAGCAGCTTAGCCGGGAGTGGCACAGATACGCAGTATTTT	CASSLAGSGTDTQYF
TRBV20-1	13	many	.	TRBJ2-5	TGCAGTGCTAGAGATACTAGACAAGAGACCCAGTACTTC	CSARDTRQETQYF
TRBV19	17	.	.	TRBJ1-5	TGTGCCAGTAACCTTGGTAGGGGCTTGATTAGCAATCAGCCCCAGCATTTT	CASNLGRGLISNQPQHF
TRBV6-1	17	few	.	TRBJ2-2	TGTGCCAGCAGACCGAACGGGACTCCACTGGGTACCGGGGAGCTGTTTTTT	CASRPNGTPLGTGELFF
TRBV19	13	few	.	TRBJ2-2	TGTGCCCGATCTTGGTGGGGACCCGGGGAGCTGTTTTTT	CARSWWGPGELFF
TRBV30	13	many	.	TRBJ2-6	TGTGCCTGGGTACATGGCGGGGCCAACGTCCTGACTTTC	CAWVHGGANVLTF
TRBV5-5	13	.	.	TRBJ2-7	TGTGCCAGCATCTTAGGGGGGAGTTACGAGCAGTACTTC	CASILGGSYEQYF
TRBV11-1	15	many	.	TRBJ2-2	TGTGCCAGCAGCTCCCATAATACGGGACTGGGGACGTGGTTTTTT	CASSSHNTGLGTWFF
TRBV10-2	13	many	.	TRBJ2-7	TGCGCCAGCTCACAGGACAGACCCTACGAGCAGTACTTC	CASSQDRPYEQYF
TRBV11-3	18	many	TRBD2	TRBJ2-1	TGTGCCAGCAGCCTCGAAGGTGGGACTAGCGGGAGGGCAGGGGAGCAGTTCTTC	CASSLEGGTSGRAGEQFF
TRBV9	15	.	.	TRBJ2-2	TGTGCCAGCAGTCCCCCGGGACTCTACACCGGGGAGCTGTTTTTT	CASSPPGLYTGELFF
TRBV15	16	many	TRBD2	TRBJ2-1	TGTGCCACCAGCAGCGGGGAGGGCCTAGTCTACAATGAGCAGTTCTTC	CATSSGEGLVYNEQFF
TRBV12-3/TRBV12-4	18	many	TRBD1	TRBJ2-1	TGTGCCAGCAGACCCCCCCCGACAGGGTCGTTTTCCTACAATGAGCAGTTCTTC	CASRPPPTGSFSYNEQFF
TRBV28	13	many	.	TRBJ1-5	TGTGCCAGCAGAGAGGGACTTTGGCAGCCCCAGCATTTT	CASREGLWQPQHF
TRBV28	14	many	.	TRBJ1-5	TGTGCCAGCAGTCCCTCGTACAGCCCCAGGGCCCAGCATTTT	CASSPSYSPRAQHF
TRBV12-5	17	.	TRBD2	TRBJ2-1	TGTGCTAGTGGTCTGATTAGCGGGAGTTCTTCCTTAGGTGAGCAGTTCTTC	CASGLISGSSSLGEQFF
TRBV5-1	14	.	.	TRBJ2-3	TGCGCCAGCAGCGCCCAGGGCGGCACAGATACGCAGTATTTT	CASSAQGGTDTQYF
TRBV11-2	16	many	TRBD1	TRBJ2-1	TGTGCCAGCAGACCGGGGGACAGGCTGCTTTACAATGAGCAGTTCTTC	CASRPGDRLLYNEQFF
TRBV28	14	many	TRBD1	TRBJ1-2	TGTGCCAGCAGCTCACCGGGACAGGGTGAAGGCTACACCTTC	CASSSPGQGEGYTF